This T cell receptor (beta chain) was identified during a study of early T cells in non-severe SARS-CoV-2 infection (dated by TCRdb to the early 2020s). Looking at the study overall: Bulk RNA from unsorted whole blood was used for TCR sequencing, so alpha and beta chains could not be paired.

The CDR3 measures 14 amino acids from cysteine to phenylalanine. The CDR3 DNA has 42 bases and is translated from base 1. Trimming removed 3 bases from V and 4 bases from J, leaving 12 bases between the germline ends. This was a case-control study nested in a cohort of healthcare workers in London, UK, who had nasopharyngeal swab PCR tests and blood samples taken every week. Healthcare workers were enrolled in the week of the UK lockdown, from 23 to 31 March 2020, and were followed every week for up to roughly 16 weeks. Preparation of the library involved 5' RACE. Sequencing was carried out with a NextSeq 500. Unique molecular identifiers were attached to individual cDNA molecules in the TCR library protocol so that sequencing error and PCR bias could be corrected. Sequencing covered both TCR alpha and beta chains, and within each sample the abundances of alpha and beta sequences were tightly co-correlated. In the paper's pipeline: Decombinator V4 was used to perform V gene, J gene and CDR3 annotation of TCR sequences. TCRs were defined as expanded if a significant change between any two time points was detected under a Poisson model with p below 0.0001. TCR abundances were normalised to the total number of TCRs sequenced per sample and expressed as counts per million. MAIT TCRs were defined by TRAV1-2 paired with TRAJ12, TRAJ20 or TRAJ33, and iNKT TCRs by TRAV10 paired with TRAJ18. VDJdb, accessed on 1 November 2021, was searched for TCRs annotated for CMV, EBV and SARS-CoV-2, and TCRs annotated for more than one antigen were excluded. TCRdb cleaned the public reads at Q25 with fastp, built clones with MiXCR and kept in-frame beta chains. Rows with a matching CDR3 protein are joined into one entry that keeps the most common DNA and genes. The authors' filters were not applied to this entry. The sample table records approximately 69,000 distinct CDR3 sequences; over 9.5% of these occur just once. The top ten clonotypes cover roughly 6% of the sample.

Remarks on this clonotype: Its recognized antigen is unknown. Within one base of it there is no much larger clone, and no base qualities were kept.

The research as a whole found: VDJdb matching was skewed toward anti-spike CD8 responses and likely underestimated virus-specific expansions by missing private and CD4 specificities.

The clonotype originates from an adult who was a healthcare worker with PCR-confirmed SARS-CoV-2 infection or an uninfected control (not recorded which). The rearranged segments are TRBV12-3 or TRBV12-4 and TRBJ2-5, with the D call perhaps TRBD1 or TRBD2, each one matching 5 bases. Specimen: whole blood, collected at baseline. The bases read TGTGCCAGCAGTTTGTGGGGGTCGGGAGAGACCCAGTACTTC. Its coded protein is CASSLWGSGETQYF.